This T cell receptor beta chain was retrieved from a study of blood T cell repertoires in COVID-19. Whole-study context: PBMCs, B-cell-depleted T cells, or T cells provided the cDNA or gDNA that made up the material.

TCRdb's copy holds only in-frame clones and misses some; the assay was immunoSEQ multiplex PCR. The data contain fewer than 200,000 clones, about four fifths of them seen just once; the ten biggest clones take up under 8.5%. Per the germline V gene, CDR1 is MNHNY and CDR2 is SVGAGI (reference sequence). V lost 2 bases and J lost 1; bases outside the gene matches: 3. There are 15 residues in the CDR3. Sample: peripheral blood. The sequence derives from a man in his forties or fifties who had recovered from COVID-19. The chain combines TRBV6-6 with TRBJ2-3, with 7 nucleotides matching TRBD2. This chain's CDR3 is CASSYGRGGTDTQYF. The CDR3 region has the DNA TGTGCCAGCAGTTACGGTCGGGGGGGCACAGATACGCAGTATTTT.